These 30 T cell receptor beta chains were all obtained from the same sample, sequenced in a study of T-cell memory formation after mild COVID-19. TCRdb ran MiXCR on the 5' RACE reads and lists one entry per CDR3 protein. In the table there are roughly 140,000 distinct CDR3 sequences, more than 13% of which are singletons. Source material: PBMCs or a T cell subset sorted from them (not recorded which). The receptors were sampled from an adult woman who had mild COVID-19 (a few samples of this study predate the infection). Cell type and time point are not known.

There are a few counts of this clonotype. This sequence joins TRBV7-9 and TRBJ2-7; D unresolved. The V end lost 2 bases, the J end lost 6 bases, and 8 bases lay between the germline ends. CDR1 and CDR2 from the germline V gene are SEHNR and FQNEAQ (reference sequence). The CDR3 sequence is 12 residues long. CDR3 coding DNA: TGTGCCAGCAGCTTACTAGTCTCCGAGCAGTACTTC. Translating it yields CASSLLVSEQYF.

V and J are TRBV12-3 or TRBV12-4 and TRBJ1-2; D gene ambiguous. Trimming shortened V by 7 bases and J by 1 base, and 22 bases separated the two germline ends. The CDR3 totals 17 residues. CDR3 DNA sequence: TGTGCCAGCACCCATTCCTCGGATGGACGGATTAACTATGGCTACACCTTC. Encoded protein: CASTHSSDGRINYGYTF.

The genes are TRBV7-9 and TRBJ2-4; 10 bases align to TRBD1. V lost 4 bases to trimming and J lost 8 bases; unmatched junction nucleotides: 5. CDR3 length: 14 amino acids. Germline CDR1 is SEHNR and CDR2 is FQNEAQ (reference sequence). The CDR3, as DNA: TGTGCCAGCAGCTCTGACAGGGGGCAATACATTCAGTACTTC. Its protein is CASSSDRGQYIQYF.

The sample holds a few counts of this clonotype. The CDR3 sequence is CSARDWGRVAGSYNEQFF. In DNA form, the CDR3 reads TGCAGTGCTAGAGATTGGGGCAGGGTAGCAGGCTCCTACAATGAGCAGTTCTTC. This rearrangement joins TRBV20-1 to TRBJ2-1; tentatively, D is TRBD1 (5 bases). CDR1 is DFQATT, CDR2 SNEGSKA, per germline (reference sequence). The CDR3 has 18 residues. Between the trimmed V and J ends, which lost 0 bases and 0 bases, there was a span of 18 bases.

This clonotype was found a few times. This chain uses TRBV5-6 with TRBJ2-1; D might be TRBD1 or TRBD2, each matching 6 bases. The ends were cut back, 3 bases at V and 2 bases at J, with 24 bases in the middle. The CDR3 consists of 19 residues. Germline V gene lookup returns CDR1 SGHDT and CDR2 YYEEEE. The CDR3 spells CASSYRGGYATRTYNEQFF. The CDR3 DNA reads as TGTGCCAGCAGCTACCGAGGGGGGTATGCTACTCGAACCTACAATGAGCAGTTCTTC.

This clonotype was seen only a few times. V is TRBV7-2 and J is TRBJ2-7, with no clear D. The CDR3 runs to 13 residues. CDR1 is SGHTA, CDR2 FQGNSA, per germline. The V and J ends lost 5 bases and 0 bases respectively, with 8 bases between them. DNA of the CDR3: TGTGCCAGCAGCCCCGCATTCTCCTACGAGCAGTACTTC. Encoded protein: CASSPAFSYEQYF.

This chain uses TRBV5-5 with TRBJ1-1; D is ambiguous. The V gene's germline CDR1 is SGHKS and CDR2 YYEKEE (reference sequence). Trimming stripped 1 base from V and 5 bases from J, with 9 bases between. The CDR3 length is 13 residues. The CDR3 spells CASSLFWRTEAFF. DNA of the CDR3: TGTGCCAGCAGCTTGTTTTGGCGAACTGAAGCTTTCTTT.

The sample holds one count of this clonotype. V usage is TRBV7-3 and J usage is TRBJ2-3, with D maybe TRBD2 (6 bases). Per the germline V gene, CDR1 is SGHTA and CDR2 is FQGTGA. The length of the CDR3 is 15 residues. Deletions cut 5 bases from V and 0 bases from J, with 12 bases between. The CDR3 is CASSHEGTSTDTQYF. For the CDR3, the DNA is TGTGCCAGCAGCCACGAAGGGACTAGCACAGATACGCAGTATTTT.

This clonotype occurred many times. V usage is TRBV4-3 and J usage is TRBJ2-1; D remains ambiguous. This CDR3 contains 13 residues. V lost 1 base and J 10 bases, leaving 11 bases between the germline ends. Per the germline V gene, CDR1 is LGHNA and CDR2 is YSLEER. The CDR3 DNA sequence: TGCGCCAGCAGCCAAGGCAGGTTTCGGGAGCAGTTCTTC. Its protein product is CASSQGRFREQFF.

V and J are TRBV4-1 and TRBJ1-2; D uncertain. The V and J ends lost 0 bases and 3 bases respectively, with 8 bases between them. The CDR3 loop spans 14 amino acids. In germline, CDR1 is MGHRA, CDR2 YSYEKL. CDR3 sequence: CASSQDSVYYGYTF. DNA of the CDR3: TGCGCCAGCAGCCAAGATTCGGTTTACTATGGCTACACCTTC.

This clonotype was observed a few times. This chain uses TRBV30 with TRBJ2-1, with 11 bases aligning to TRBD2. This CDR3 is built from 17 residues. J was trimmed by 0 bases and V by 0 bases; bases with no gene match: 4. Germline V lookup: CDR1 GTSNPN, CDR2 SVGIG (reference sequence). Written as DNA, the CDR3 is TGTGCCTGGAGTGTGGGACTAGCGGAGCCCTCCTACAATGAGCAGTTCTTC. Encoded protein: CAWSVGLAEPSYNEQFF. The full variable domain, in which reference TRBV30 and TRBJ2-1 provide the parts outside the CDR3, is SQTIHQWPATLVQPVGSPLSLECTVEGTSNPNLYWYRQAAGRGLQLLFYSVGIGQISSEVPQNLSASRPQDRQFILSSKKLLLSDSGFYLCAWSVGLAEPSYNEQFFGPGTRLTVL.

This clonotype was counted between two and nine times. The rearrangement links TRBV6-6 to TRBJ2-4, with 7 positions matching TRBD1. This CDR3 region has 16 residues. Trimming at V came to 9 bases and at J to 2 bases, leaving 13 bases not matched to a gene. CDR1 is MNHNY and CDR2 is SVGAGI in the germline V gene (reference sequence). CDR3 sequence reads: CASRHYQGEPKNIQYF. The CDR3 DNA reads TGTGCCAGTAGACATTATCAGGGGGAGCCCAAAAACATTCAGTACTTC.

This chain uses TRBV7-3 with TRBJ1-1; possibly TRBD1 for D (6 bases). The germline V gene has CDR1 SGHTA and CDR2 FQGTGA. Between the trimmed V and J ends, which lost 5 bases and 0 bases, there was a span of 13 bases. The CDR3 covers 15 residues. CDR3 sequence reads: CASSPGQGMNTEAFF. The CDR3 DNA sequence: TGTGCCAGCAGCCCGGGGCAGGGGATGAACACTGAAGCTTTCTTT.

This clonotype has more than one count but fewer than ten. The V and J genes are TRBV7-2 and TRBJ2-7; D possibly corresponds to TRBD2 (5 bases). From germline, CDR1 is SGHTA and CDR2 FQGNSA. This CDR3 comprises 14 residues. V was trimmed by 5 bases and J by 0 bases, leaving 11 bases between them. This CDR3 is CASSPLGSSYEQYF. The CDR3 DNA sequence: TGTGCCAGCAGCCCTCTGGGGAGCTCCTACGAGCAGTACTTC.

CDR3 region: CSVTPGVSRGETQYF. In DNA form, the CDR3 reads TGCAGCGTTACCCCGGGGGTCTCACGTGGAGAGACCCAGTACTTC. The genes are TRBV29-1 and TRBJ2-5, with a possible D match to TRBD2 (6 bases). The CDR3 is 15 amino acids. Trimming left V 5 bases short and J 4 bases short, with 20 bases between. Germline CDR1 SQVTM, CDR2 ANQGSEA.

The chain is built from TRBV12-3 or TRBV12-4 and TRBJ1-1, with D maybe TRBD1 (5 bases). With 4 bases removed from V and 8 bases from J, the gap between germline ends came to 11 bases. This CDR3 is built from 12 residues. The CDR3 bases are TGTGCCAGCAGTTCCGGGGGACTGGAAGCTTTCTTT. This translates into CASSSGGLEAFF.

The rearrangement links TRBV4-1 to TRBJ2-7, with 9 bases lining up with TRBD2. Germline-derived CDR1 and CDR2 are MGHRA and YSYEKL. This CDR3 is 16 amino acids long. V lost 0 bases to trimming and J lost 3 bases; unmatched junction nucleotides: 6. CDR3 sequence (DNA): TGCGCCAGCAGCCAAGAACCTAGCGGGGTGGTCTACGAGCAGTACTTC. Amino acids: CASSQEPSGVVYEQYF.

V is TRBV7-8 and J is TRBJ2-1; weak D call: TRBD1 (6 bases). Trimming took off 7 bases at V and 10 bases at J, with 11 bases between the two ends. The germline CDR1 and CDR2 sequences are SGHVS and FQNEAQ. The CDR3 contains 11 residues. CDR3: CASTLRGEQFF. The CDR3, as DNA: TGTGCCAGCACCCTCAGGGGCGAGCAGTTCTTC.

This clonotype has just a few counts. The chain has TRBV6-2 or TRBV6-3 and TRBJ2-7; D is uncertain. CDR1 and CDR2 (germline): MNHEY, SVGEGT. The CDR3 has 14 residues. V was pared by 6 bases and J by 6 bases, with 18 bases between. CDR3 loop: CASSEVTVTTEQYF. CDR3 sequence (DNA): TGTGCCAGCAGCGAAGTAACAGTCACAACCGAGCAGTACTTC.

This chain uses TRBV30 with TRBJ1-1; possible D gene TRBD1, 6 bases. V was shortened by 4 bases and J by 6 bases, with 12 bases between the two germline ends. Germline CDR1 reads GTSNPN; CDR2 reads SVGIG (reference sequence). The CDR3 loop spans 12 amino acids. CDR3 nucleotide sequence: TGTGCCTGGAACCTACGGGGGCCTGAAGCTTTCTTT. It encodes CAWNLRGPEAFF.

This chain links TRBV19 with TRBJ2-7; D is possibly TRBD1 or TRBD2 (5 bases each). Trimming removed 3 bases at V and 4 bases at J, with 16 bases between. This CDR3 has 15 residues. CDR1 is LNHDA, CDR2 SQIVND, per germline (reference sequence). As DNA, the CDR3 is TGTGCCAGTAGTATCCGCTTTGGGACGGGTTACGAGCAGTACTTC. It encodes CASSIRFGTGYEQYF. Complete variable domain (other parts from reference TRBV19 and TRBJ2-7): DGGITQSPKYLFRKEGQNVTLSCEQNLNHDAMYWYRQDPGQGLRLIYYSQIVNDFQKGDIAEGYSVSREKKESFPLTVTSAQKNPTAFYLCASSIRFGTGYEQYFGPGTRLTVT.

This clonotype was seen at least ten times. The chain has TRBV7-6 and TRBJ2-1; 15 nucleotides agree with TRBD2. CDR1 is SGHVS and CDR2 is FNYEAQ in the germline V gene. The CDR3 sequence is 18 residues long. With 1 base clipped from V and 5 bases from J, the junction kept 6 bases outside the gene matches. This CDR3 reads CASSLVGLAGGSHNEQFF. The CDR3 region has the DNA TGTGCCAGCAGCTTAGTGGGACTAGCGGGGGGCTCTCACAATGAGCAGTTCTTC.

The CDR3 spells CAISDPGTRTDTQYF. CDR3 nucleotides: TGTGCCATCAGTGACCCCGGGACCCGAACAGATACGCAGTATTTT. This rearrangement joins TRBV10-3 to TRBJ2-3, with D perhaps assigned TRBD1 or TRBD2 (5 bases each). This CDR3 contains 15 residues. CDR1 is ENHRY, CDR2 SYGVKD, per germline. Trimming cost V 3 bases and J 3 bases, with 13 bases left between them.

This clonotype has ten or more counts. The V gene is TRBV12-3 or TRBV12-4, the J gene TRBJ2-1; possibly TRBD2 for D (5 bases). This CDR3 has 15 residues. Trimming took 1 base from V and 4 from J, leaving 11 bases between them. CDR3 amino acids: CASSLVTWTYNEQFF. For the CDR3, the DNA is TGTGCCAGCAGTTTAGTCACTTGGACTTACAATGAGCAGTTCTTC.

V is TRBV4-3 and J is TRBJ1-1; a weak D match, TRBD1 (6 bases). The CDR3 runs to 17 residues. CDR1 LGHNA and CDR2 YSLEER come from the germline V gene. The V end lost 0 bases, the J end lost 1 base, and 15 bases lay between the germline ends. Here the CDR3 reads CASSQETLTQGNTEAFF. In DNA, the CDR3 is TGCGCCAGCAGCCAAGAGACTCTAACACAGGGGAACACTGAAGCTTTCTTT.

The CDR3 DNA sequence: TGTGCCAGCAGCCAACGAGACAGGGGCAATCAGCCCCAGCATTTT. Translation gives CASSQRDRGNQPQHF. The chain is built from TRBV4-2 and TRBJ1-5, with 7 bases aligning to TRBD1. The CDR3 is 15 residues long. The V and J ends lost 2 bases and 2 bases, in that order; junction bases with no gene match: 3. The germline V gene encodes CDR1 LGHNA and CDR2 YNFKEQ.

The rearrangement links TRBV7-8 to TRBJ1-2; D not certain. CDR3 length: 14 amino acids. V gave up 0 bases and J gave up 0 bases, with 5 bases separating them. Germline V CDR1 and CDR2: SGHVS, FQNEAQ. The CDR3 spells CASSLAPTNYGYTF. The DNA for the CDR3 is TGTGCCAGCAGCTTAGCCCCCACTAACTATGGCTACACCTTC.

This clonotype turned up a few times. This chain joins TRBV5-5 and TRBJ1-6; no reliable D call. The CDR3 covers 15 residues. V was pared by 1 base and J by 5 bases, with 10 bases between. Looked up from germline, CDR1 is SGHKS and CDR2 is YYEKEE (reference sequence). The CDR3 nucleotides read TGTGCCAGCAGCTTGATCGGTTTCGATAATTCACCCCTCCACTTT. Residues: CASSLIGFDNSPLHF.

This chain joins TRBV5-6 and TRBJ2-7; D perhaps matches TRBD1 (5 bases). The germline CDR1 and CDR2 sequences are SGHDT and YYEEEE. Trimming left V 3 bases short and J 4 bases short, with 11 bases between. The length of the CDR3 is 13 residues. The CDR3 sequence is CASSSTALYEQYF. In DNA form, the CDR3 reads TGTGCCAGCAGCTCGACAGCCTTATACGAGCAGTACTTC.

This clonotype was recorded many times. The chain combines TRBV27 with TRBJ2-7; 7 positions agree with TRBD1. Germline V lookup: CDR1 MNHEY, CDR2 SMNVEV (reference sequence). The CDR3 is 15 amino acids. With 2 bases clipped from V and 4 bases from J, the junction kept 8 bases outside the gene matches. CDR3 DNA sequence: TGTGCCAGCAGTTTAAGGGGGACAGCCCCTTACGAGCAGTACTTC. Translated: CASSLRGTAPYEQYF.